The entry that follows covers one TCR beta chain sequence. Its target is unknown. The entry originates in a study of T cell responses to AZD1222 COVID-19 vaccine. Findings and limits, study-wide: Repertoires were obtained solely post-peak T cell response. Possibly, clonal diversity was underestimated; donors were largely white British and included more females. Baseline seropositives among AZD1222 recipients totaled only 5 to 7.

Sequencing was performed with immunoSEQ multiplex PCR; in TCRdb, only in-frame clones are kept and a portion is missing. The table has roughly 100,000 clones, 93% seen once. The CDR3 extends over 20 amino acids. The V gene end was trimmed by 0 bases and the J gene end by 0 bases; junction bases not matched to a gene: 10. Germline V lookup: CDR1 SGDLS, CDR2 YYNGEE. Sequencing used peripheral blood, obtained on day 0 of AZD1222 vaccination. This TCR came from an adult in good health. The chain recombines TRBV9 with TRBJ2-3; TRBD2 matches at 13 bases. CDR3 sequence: CASSVALGTSGVSSTDTQYF. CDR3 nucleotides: TGTGCCAGCAGCGTAGCTCTTGGGACTAGCGGGGTCTCTAGCACAGATACGCAGTATTTT.